This entry lists 23 T cell receptor beta chains sequenced from one sample in a study of siplizumab effects on memory and regulatory T cells. TCRdb keeps only in-frame clones here, not all; method: immunoSEQ multiplex PCR. The sample carries tens of thousands of clones, approximately 87% recorded once. The sequencing input was memory CD4+ T cells sorted from blood. The receptors come from a human donor in good health.

The CDR3 loop reads CASSIVGGTLAFF. CDR3 nucleotides: TGTGCCAGTAGTATAGTAGGGGGTACTTTGGCTTTCTTT. The genes are TRBV19 and TRBJ1-1, with a tentative D call TRBD1 (6 bases). This CDR3 is built from 13 residues. Between the trimmed V and J ends, which lost 1 base and 11 bases, there was a span of 14 bases. Per germline, CDR1 LNHDA and CDR2 SQIVND (reference sequence). The whole variable domain, filled in from reference TRBV19 and TRBJ1-1, reads DGGITQSPKYLFRKEGQNVTLSCEQNLNHDAMYWYRQDPGQGLRLIYYSQIVNDFQKGDIAEGYSVSREKKESFPLTVTSAQKNPTAFYLCASSIVGGTLAFFGQGTRLTVV.

Only one count was recorded for this clone. The rearrangement uses TRBV29-1 and TRBJ2-7; no firm D call. Trimming cost V 7 bases and J 0 bases, with 10 bases left between them. There are 12 residues in the CDR3. Germline values: CDR1 SQVTM, CDR2 ANQGSEA. The DNA for the CDR3 is TGCAGCGACACCCAGAGCTCCTACGAGCAGTACTTC. Its translation: CSDTQSSYEQYF.

This chain connects TRBV7-6 to TRBJ2-1; possibly TRBD1 for D (6 bases). The ends were cut back, 5 bases at V and 2 bases at J, with 16 bases in the middle. CDR1 is SGHVS and CDR2 is FNYEAQ in the germline V gene. The CDR3 runs to 16 residues. CDR3 residues: CASSEGHPDAYNEQFF. CDR3 DNA sequence: TGTGCCAGCAGCGAGGGACACCCCGACGCCTACAATGAGCAGTTCTTC.

This rearrangement joins TRBV2 to TRBJ2-3, with 8 bases matching TRBD2. The CDR3 length is 16 residues. In germline, CDR1 is SNHLY, CDR2 FYNNEI. The V and J ends lost 1 base and 5 bases, in that order; junction bases with no gene match: 8. The CDR3 spells CASSEVSGGSEDTQYF. CDR3 coding DNA: TGTGCCAGCAGTGAAGTGTCGGGGGGGTCTGAAGATACGCAGTATTTT.

The chain links TRBV5-1 to TRBJ1-6; 7 bases line up with TRBD1. The junction had 10 bases not matched to a gene; V was cut back by 4 bases and J by 9 bases. This CDR3 has 15 residues. Germline V lookup: CDR1 SGHRS, CDR2 YFSETQ. CDR3 coding DNA: TGCGCCAGCAGCGGGGACAGTTCCCGGAGTTCACCCCTCCACTTT. Amino acid sequence: CASSGDSSRSSPLHF. The complete variable domain, with remaining parts taken from reference TRBV5-1 and TRBJ1-6, reads KAGVTQTPRYLIKTRGQQVTLSCSPISGHRSVSWYQQTPGQGLQFLFEYFSETQRNKGNFPGRFSGRQFSNSRSEMNVSTLELGDSALYLCASSGDSSRSSPLHFGNGTRLTVT.

This chain links TRBV5-4 with TRBJ2-5, with D unclear. The CDR3 has 14 amino acids. Trimming cost V 2 bases and J 2 bases, with 10 bases left between them. CDR1 and CDR2 from the germline V gene are SGHNT and YYREEE (reference sequence). CDR3 DNA: TGTGCCAGCAGCTTCGGAGTGGGGCAAGAGACCCAGTACTTC. This codes for CASSFGVGQETQYF.

The rearrangement uses TRBV5-5 and TRBJ2-2; possibly TRBD1 or TRBD2 for D (6 bases each). The CDR3 totals 16 residues. Germline-derived CDR1 and CDR2 are SGHKS and YYEKEE (reference sequence). V lost 0 bases, J lost 6 bases, and 15 bases lay in between. CDR3 sequence reads: CASSLAPGGQAGELFF. CDR3 sequence (DNA): TGTGCCAGCAGCTTGGCCCCTGGGGGGCAGGCCGGGGAGCTGTTTTTT.

This clone was detected only a few times. V gene TRBV30 combines with J gene TRBJ2-3; possible D gene TRBD2, 6 bases. This CDR3 has 15 amino acids. With 2 bases removed from V and 4 bases from J, the gap between germline ends came to 16 bases. The germline gives CDR1 GTSNPN, CDR2 SVGIG (reference sequence). CDR3 residues: CAWSPGNPGADTQYF. In DNA form, the CDR3 reads TGTGCCTGGAGTCCCGGTAACCCGGGGGCAGATACGCAGTATTTT.

The chain carries TRBV29-1 and TRBJ2-1, with 12 positions matching TRBD2. Looked up from germline, CDR1 is SQVTM and CDR2 is ANQGSEA. The CDR3 runs 17 residues. Germline trimming cut 3 bases from V and 7 bases from J; bases unmatched to any gene: 13. As DNA, the CDR3 is TGCAGCGTTGAGGGGGGTGGGCTAGCGGGAGGGCCGAATGAGCAGTTCTTC. Amino acids: CSVEGGGLAGGPNEQFF.

In DNA form, the CDR3 reads TGTGCCAGCAGGAGACCGGGACAGGACACCGGGGAGCTGTTTTTT. Its protein is CASRRPGQDTGELFF. V gene TRBV6-6 combines with J gene TRBJ2-2; TRBD1 agrees at 8 bases. V was pared by 6 bases and J by 3 bases, with 6 bases of the junction left unmatched. CDR1 is MNHNY, CDR2 SVGAGI, per germline (reference sequence). The CDR3 totals 15 residues.

In DNA, the CDR3 is TGTGCCAGCAGCCAGAGAGCGGATACCTACGAGCAGTACTTC. Translated: CASSQRADTYEQYF. The V and J genes are TRBV7-2 and TRBJ2-7; TRBD2 is a possible D gene (5 bases). This CDR3 is built from 14 residues. V shed 5 bases and J shed 2 bases, with 13 bases lying between them. Germline V gene data show CDR1 as SGHTA and CDR2 as FQGNSA.

CDR3 DNA: TGTGCCAGCAGCGTGGGGGGACAACGCCCTGAAAAACTGTTTTTT. Protein: CASSVGGQRPEKLFF. The chain recombines TRBV9 with TRBJ1-4, with a tentative D call TRBD1 (6 bases). Germline V CDR1 and CDR2: SGDLS, YYNGEE. Trimming took 2 bases from V and 7 from J, leaving 15 bases between them. There are 15 residues in the CDR3. Together with reference TRBV9 and TRBJ1-4, the CDR3 gives the full variable domain: DSGVTQTPKHLITATGQRVTLRCSPRSGDLSVYWYQQSLDQGLQFLIQYYNGEERAKGNILERFSAQQFPDLHSELNLSSLELGDSALYFCASSVGGQRPEKLFFGSGTQLSVL.

This chain links TRBV5-1 with TRBJ2-6, with a possible D match to TRBD1 (5 bases). CDR1 SGHRS and CDR2 YFSETQ come from the germline V gene. The CDR3 length is 15 residues. V was trimmed by 1 base and J by 0 bases, leaving 5 bases between them. Written as DNA, the CDR3 is TGCGCCAGCAGCTTGAGGGGCTCTGGGGCCAACGTCCTGACTTTC. Translated: CASSLRGSGANVLTF. The full variable domain, in which reference TRBV5-1 and TRBJ2-6 provide the parts outside the CDR3, is KAGVTQTPRYLIKTRGQQVTLSCSPISGHRSVSWYQQTPGQGLQFLFEYFSETQRNKGNFPGRFSGRQFSNSRSEMNVSTLELGDSALYLCASSLRGSGANVLTFGAGSRLTVL.

This sequence joins TRBV7-2 and TRBJ2-1; the D gene is possibly TRBD2 (5 bases). The V and J ends lost 7 bases and 1 base respectively, with 8 bases between them. Germline V gene data show CDR1 as SGHTA and CDR2 as FQGNSA. The CDR3 is 13 amino acids. The CDR3 protein is CASNLASYNEQFF. CDR3 DNA sequence: TGTGCCAGCAATCTAGCTTCCTACAATGAGCAGTTCTTC. The full variable domain, with the rest looked up from reference TRBV7-2 and TRBJ2-1, is GAGVSQSPSNKVTEKGKDVELRCDPISGHTALYWYRQSLGQGLEFLIYFQGNSAPDKSGLPSDRFSAERTGGSVSTLTIQRTQQEDSAVYLCASNLASYNEQFFGPGTRLTVL.

The chain couples TRBV27 to TRBJ2-7; 7 bases align to TRBD2. CDR3 size: 16 residues. The trim removed 2 bases at V and 2 bases at J, leaving 9 bases unmatched. The germline V gene encodes CDR1 MNHEY and CDR2 SMNVEV (reference sequence). The chain's CDR3 is CASSLKMTSTTYEQYF. CDR3 coding DNA: TGTGCCAGCAGTTTAAAAATGACTAGCACCACCTACGAGCAGTACTTC.

The gene calls are TRBV7-2 and TRBJ2-3; possibly TRBD2 for D (7 bases). This CDR3 is built from 17 residues. Trimming shortened V by 3 bases and J by 4 bases, and 20 bases separated the two germline ends. The germline V gene encodes CDR1 SGHTA and CDR2 FQGNSA. The CDR3 here is CASSFLLGGGRADTQYF. The CDR3 DNA reads TGTGCCAGCAGCTTCCTTCTGGGGGGGGGCCGAGCAGATACGCAGTATTTT.

This clone has only a few counts. The chain has TRBV9 and TRBJ2-7; D might be TRBD1 or TRBD2, each matching 5 bases. V lost 4 bases, J lost 7 bases, and 24 bases lay in between. Germline V CDR1 and CDR2: SGDLS, YYNGEE. The CDR3 runs 16 residues. The DNA of the CDR3 is TGTGCCAGCAGCCCCTGGTTGGGGACCTCCTACGAGGAGCAGTACTTC. Translated: CASSPWLGTSYEEQYF.

The gene calls are TRBV18 and TRBJ2-1, with D possibly being TRBD2 (6 bases). V lost 5 bases and J 9 bases, leaving 17 bases between the germline ends. The germline gives CDR1 KGHSH, CDR2 LQKENI. The CDR3 length is 14 residues. The CDR3: CASSSAGKDSEQFF. As DNA, the CDR3 is TGTGCCAGCTCATCGGCGGGGAAGGATAGTGAGCAGTTCTTC.

Comment on this clone: The junction departs from germline at one end; a sequencing error may be responsible. The same CDR3 can be traced to other DNA sequences in this sample. This chain joins TRBV9 and TRBJ1-1; no clear D. This CDR3 is built from 13 residues. In germline, CDR1 is SGDLS, CDR2 YYNGEE. The DNA of the CDR3 is TGTGCCAGCAGCAAGACGGGGAACACTGAGGCTTTCTTT. Its translation is CASSKTGNTEAFF.

This clone turned up a few times. The chain employs TRBV5-4 and TRBJ2-5; TRBD2 aligns across 8 bases. J was trimmed by 5 bases and V by 3 bases; bases with no gene match: 12. The CDR3 spans 16 residues. Germline V gene data show CDR1 as SGHNT and CDR2 as YYREEE (reference sequence). The CDR3 region is CASSSGVGSGTETQYF. As DNA, the CDR3 is TGTGCCAGCAGCTCCGGAGTTGGTAGCGGGACCGAGACCCAGTACTTC.

The table lists this clone with a few counts. The V gene is TRBV2, the J gene TRBJ1-3; TRBD1 is a possible D gene (5 bases). The V end lost 1 base, the J end lost 6 bases, and 13 bases lay between the germline ends. The germline gives CDR1 SNHLY, CDR2 FYNNEI. This CDR3 has 15 amino acids. CDR3 amino acids: CASSEEGRLSNTIYF. Here the CDR3 DNA reads TGTGCCAGCAGTGAAGAGGGGAGGTTGTCAAACACCATATATTTT.

The CDR3 sequence: CASSLGPSGTTGREQYF. DNA for the CDR3: TGTGCCAGCAGCTTAGGTCCCTCCGGGACTACTGGTCGCGAGCAGTACTTC. V gene TRBV7-3 combines with J gene TRBJ2-5; 7 positions match TRBD2. TRBJ2-7 explains the end of the DNA better; the J call may be wrong. There are 17 residues in the CDR3. From germline, CDR1 is SGHTA and CDR2 FQGTGA.

The rearrangement joins TRBV10-3 to TRBJ2-1; D gene unclear. In germline, CDR1 is ENHRY, CDR2 SYGVKD. V was pared by 2 bases and J by 7 bases, with 18 bases between. There are 16 residues in the CDR3. DNA of the CDR3: TGTGCCATCAGTGAGGTAACGGGCAGTACACGGAATGAGCAGTTCTTC. This gives the protein CAISEVTGSTRNEQFF.